This TCR beta chain was retrieved from a study of T cell responses to AZD1222 COVID-19 vaccine. Whole-study context: Recipients boosted at about 4 weeks or about 12 weeks are pooled.

General study findings and limits: Repertoire sampling was restricted to post-peak T cell response timepoints. The donor group comprised mostly white British people and more females; the analysis possibly underestimated clonal diversity. Spike-specific TCR repertoires showed rising breadth and depth after two AZD1222 doses.

The V gene's germline CDR1 is LGHDT and CDR2 YNNKEL (reference sequence). Trimming removed 4 bases at V and 4 bases at J, with 8 bases between. This CDR3 contains 12 residues. Sequencing was performed with immunoSEQ multiplex PCR; in TCRdb, only in-frame clones are kept and a portion is missing. The table has some 150,000 clones, roughly nine tenths seen once. To note about this clone: What it recognizes is unknown. Other nucleotide sequences in the sample specify the same CDR3.

The sequenced sample was peripheral blood, obtained on day 0 of AZD1222 vaccination. This TCR was recovered from an adult in good health. The chain is built from TRBV3-1 (or the pseudogene TRBV3-2) and TRBJ2-7, with unresolved D. This CDR3 is CASSPRGYEQYF. The CDR3 DNA is TGTGCCAGCAGCCCCCGAGGATACGAGCAGTACTTC.